This TCR delta chain was identified during a study of gammadelta T cells in human blood. Study observations and caveats: Microbial exposure appeared to drive polyclonal γδ T cell expansion after birth.

V was pared by 2 bases and J by 5 bases, with 2 bases of the junction left unmatched. The CDR3 spans 14 residues. Germline assignment: CDR1 GEAIGNYY and CDR2 EKD. By share, this clone ranks as large. Its antigen is unidentified. TCRdb re-processed the RT-PCR reads via CATT. The sample includes some 970 delta-chain clones, 45% to 60% of them seen just once. The rearrangement uses TRDV2 and TRDJ2; 9 bases line up with TRDD3. The sample comprised Vgamma9Vdelta2 gamma-delta T cells from cord blood. This receptor was taken from a newborn. The CDR3 DNA follows: TGTGCCTGTGACAAGCTGGGGGATACAGCACAACTCTTCTTT. Translating it yields CACDKLGDTAQLFF.